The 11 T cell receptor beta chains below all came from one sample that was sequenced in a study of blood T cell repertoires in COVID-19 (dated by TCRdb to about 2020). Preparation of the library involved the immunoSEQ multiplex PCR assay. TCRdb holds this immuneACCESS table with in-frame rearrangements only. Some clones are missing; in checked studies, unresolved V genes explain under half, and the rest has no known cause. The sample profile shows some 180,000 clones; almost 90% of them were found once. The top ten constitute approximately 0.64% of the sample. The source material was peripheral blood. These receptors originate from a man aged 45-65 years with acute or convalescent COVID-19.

This CDR3 is CASSPGQYNSPLHF. The DNA of the CDR3 is TGTGCCAGCAGCCCCGGACAGTATAATTCACCCCTCCACTTT. The chain joins TRBV5-6 to TRBJ1-6; a weak D match, TRBD1 (6 bases). V was trimmed by 4 bases and J by 4 bases, leaving 9 bases between them. The CDR3 is made up of 14 amino acids. The V gene's germline CDR1 is SGHDT and CDR2 YYEEEE.

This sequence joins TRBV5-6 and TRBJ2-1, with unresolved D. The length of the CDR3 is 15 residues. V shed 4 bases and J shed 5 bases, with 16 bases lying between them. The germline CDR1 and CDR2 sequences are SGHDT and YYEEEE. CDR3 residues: CASSRDLTSHNEQFF. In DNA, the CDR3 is TGTGCCAGCAGCCGAGACTTAACGTCACACAATGAGCAGTTCTTC.

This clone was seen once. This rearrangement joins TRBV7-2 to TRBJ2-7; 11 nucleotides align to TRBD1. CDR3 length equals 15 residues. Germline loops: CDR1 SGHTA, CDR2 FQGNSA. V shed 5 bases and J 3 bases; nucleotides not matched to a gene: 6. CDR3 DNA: TGTGCCAGCAGCGTAACCGGGACAGGGGGCTACGAGCAGTACTTC. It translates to CASSVTGTGGYEQYF. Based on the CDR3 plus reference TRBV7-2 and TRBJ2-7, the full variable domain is GAGVSQSPSNKVTEKGKDVELRCDPISGHTALYWYRQSLGQGLEFLIYFQGNSAPDKSGLPSDRFSAERTGGSVSTLTIQRTQQEDSAVYLCASSVTGTGGYEQYFGPGTRLTVT.

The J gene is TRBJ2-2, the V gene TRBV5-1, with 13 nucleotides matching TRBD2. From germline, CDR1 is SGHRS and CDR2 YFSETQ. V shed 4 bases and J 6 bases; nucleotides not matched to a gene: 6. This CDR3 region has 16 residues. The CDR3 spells CASSLTSGRASGELFF. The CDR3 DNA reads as TGCGCCAGCAGCCTCACTAGCGGGAGGGCCTCCGGGGAGCTGTTTTTT.

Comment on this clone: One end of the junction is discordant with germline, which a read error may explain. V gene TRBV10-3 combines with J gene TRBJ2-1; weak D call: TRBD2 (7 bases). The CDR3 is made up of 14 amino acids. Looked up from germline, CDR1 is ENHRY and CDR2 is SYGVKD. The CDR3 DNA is TGTGCCATCACTGAGGGGGGGAGCAACAATGAGCAGTTCTTC. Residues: CAITEGGSNNEQFF.

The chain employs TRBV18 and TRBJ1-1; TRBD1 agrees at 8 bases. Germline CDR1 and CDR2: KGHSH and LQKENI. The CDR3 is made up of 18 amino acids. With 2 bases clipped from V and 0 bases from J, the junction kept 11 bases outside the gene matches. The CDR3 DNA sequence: TGTGCCAGCTCACCAATTCATATACAGGGGGGCATGAACACTGAAGCTTTCTTT. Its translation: CASSPIHIQGGMNTEAFF.

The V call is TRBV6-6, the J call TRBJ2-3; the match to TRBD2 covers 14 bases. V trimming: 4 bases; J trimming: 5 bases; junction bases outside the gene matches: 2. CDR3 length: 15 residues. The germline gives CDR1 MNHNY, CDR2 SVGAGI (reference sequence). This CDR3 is CASSFGLAGGDTQYF. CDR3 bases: TGTGCCAGCAGTTTCGGACTAGCGGGAGGAGATACGCAGTATTTT.

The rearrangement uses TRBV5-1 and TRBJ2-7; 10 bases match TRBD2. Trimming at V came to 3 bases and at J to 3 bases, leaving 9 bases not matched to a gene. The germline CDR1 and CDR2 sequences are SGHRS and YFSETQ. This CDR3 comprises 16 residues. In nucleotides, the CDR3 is TGCGCCAGCAGCTGGGCCACTAGCGGGATTATCTACGAGCAGTACTTC. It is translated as CASSWATSGIIYEQYF.

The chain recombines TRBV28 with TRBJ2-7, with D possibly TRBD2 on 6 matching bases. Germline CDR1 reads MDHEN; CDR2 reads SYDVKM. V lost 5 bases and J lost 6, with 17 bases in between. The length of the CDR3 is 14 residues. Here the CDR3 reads CASSPAGLPSEQYF. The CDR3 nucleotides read TGTGCCAGCAGTCCGGCGGGACTTCCCTCCGAGCAGTACTTC.

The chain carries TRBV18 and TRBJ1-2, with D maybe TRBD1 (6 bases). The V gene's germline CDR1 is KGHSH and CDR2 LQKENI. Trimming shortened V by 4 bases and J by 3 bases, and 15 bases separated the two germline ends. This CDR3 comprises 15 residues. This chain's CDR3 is CASSQDSYLDYGYTF. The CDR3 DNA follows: TGTGCCAGCTCACAGGACAGTTACTTGGACTATGGCTACACCTTC.

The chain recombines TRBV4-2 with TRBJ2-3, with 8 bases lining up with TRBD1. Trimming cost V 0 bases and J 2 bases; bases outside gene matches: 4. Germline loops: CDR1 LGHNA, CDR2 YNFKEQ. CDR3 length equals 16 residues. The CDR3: CASSQERGQATDTQYF. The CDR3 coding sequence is TGTGCCAGCAGCCAAGAGAGGGGACAGGCCACAGATACGCAGTATTTT.